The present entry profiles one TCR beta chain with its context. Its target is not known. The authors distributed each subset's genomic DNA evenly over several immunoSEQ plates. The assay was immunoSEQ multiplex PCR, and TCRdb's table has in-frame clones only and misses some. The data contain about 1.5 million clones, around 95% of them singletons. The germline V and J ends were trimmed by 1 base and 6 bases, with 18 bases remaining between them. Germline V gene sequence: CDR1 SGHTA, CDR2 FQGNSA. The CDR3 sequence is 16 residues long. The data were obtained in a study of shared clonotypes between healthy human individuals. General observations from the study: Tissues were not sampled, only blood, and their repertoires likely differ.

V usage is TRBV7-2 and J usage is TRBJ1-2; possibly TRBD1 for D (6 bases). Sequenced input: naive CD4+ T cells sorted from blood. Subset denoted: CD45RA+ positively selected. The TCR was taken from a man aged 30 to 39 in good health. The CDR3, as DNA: TGTGCCAGCAGCTTAGTTTGGGGGGCGCAGGTAGATGGCTACACCTTC. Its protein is CASSLVWGAQVDGYTF. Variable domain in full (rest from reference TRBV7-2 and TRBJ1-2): GAGVSQSPSNKVTEKGKDVELRCDPISGHTALYWYRQSLGQGLEFLIYFQGNSAPDKSGLPSDRFSAERTGGSVSTLTIQRTQQEDSAVYLCASSLVWGAQVDGYTFGSGTRLTVV.